A selection of T cell receptor beta chains follows, all from one sample in a study of cytomegalovirus exposure and HLA in healthy donors. The method was immunoSEQ multiplex PCR; TCRdb's version includes in-frame clones alone and lacks a portion of them. The table includes approximately 280,000 clones, approximately 83% detected once. The sample was PBMCs. These receptors came from a woman aged 18 to 35 in good health and CMV-seronegative. The CDR3 runs from the conserved cysteine through the conserved F or W. D genes are given only for firm matches. Part of the rows lack a size; the others show once, few, many or a class for expanded clones.

TGTGCCGCCCAGGAGGCAGCCACAACCTACGAGCAGTACTTC,CAAQEAATTYEQYF,.,.,TRBJ2-7,TRBV28
TGTGCCAGCAGTTTTTACAGAGACTACAATGAGCAGTTCTTC,CASSFYRDYNEQFF,.,.,TRBJ2-1,TRBV27
TGCGCCAGCAGCTTTGTGGGGGTAGCGGGGGTCGGGGAGACCCAGTACTTC,CASSFVGVAGVGETQYF,TRBD2,.,TRBJ2-5,TRBV5-1
TGTGCCAGCAGTTATTTAGGGCAGGGTAATTCACCCCTCCACTTT,CASSYLGQGNSPLHF,.,.,TRBJ1-6,TRBV6-5
TGCGCCAGCAGCTTACGACTGAACACCGGGGAGCTGTTTTTT,CASSLRLNTGELFF,.,.,TRBJ2-2,TRBV5-1
TGTGCCAGCAGCCCCGGGGGGGCCGCCGAGCAGTACTTC,CASSPGGAAEQYF,TRBD2,.,TRBJ2-7,TRBV6-5
TGTGCCTGGAGCCTAACAGGGCTGCGAGACACCATATATTTT,CAWSLTGLRDTIYF,.,.,TRBJ1-3,TRBV30
TGTGCCAGCAGCGCGGCTGCGGGGGCGGGGGAGACCCAGTACTTC,CASSAAAGAGETQYF,.,.,TRBJ2-5,TRBV7-3
TGTGCCTGGAGTGTTCGTCTAAACACCGGGGAGCTGTTTTTT,CAWSVRLNTGELFF,.,.,TRBJ2-2,TRBV30
TGTGCTACAAGGAGCCCTTCCTACGAGCAGTACTTC,CATRSPSYEQYF,.,.,TRBJ2-7,TRBV6-5
TGTGCCAGCAGTCGGACCGGGACAGTCCTCTACGAGCAGTACTTC,CASSRTGTVLYEQYF,TRBD1,.,TRBJ2-7,TRBV6-5
TGCGCCAGCAGCTTGACTAGCTATGATGGCTACGAGCAGTACTTC,CASSLTSYDGYEQYF,.,.,TRBJ2-7,TRBV5-1
TGTGCCTGGGATCTAGCGGGGTTTCCCTCCTACAATGAGCAGTTCTTC,CAWDLAGFPSYNEQFF,TRBD2,.,TRBJ2-1,TRBV30
TGTGCCAGCAGTTCCCGGGACAACAATCAGCCCCAGCATTTT,CASSSRDNNQPQHF,.,.,TRBJ1-5,TRBV6-5
TGCGCCAGCAGCCCCCGACCCCTAGCGGGGATCCAAGAGACCCAGTACTTC,CASSPRPLAGIQETQYF,TRBD2,.,TRBJ2-5,TRBV5-1
TGTGCCAGCAGCTGGCTGGGACAGGGTTACAATGAGCAGTTCTTC,CASSWLGQGYNEQFF,TRBD1,.,TRBJ2-1,TRBV5-6
TGCGCCAGCAGCCTGCCCCAACCCGCGCGGGAGCAGTACTTC,CASSLPQPAREQYF,.,.,TRBJ2-7,TRBV5-1
TGTGCCACAGGGGGCCAAGGTCAGCCCCAGCATTTT,CATGGQGQPQHF,TRBD1,few,TRBJ1-5,TRBV28
TGTGCCAGCAGCCCCCTAGGGCGGGGGAACATTCAGTACTTC,CASSPLGRGNIQYF,TRBD2,once,TRBJ2-4,TRBV7-8
TGCAGCGTTGACGTCGGGGGCAATCAGCCCCAGCATTTT,CSVDVGGNQPQHF,.,few,TRBJ1-5,TRBV29-1
TGTGCCATCAGCAGGGGAAACTACGAGCAGTACTTC,CAISRGNYEQYF,.,.,TRBJ2-7,TRBV10-3